Listed below are T cell receptor beta chains from one sample, sequenced in a study of T cell repertoires in aging, cancer and after chemotherapy. From the multiplex PCR reads, TCRdb called clonotypes with MiXCR, one entry per CDR3 protein. This sample has around 9,000 distinct CDR3 sequences, with roughly a third found just once. Sequencing was carried out using blood. The receptors shown here come from a human donor in good health. Both conserved end residues are part of each CDR3. D genes are given only for firm matches. Size tells how often a clone was seen (once, few, many) or the class of an expanded clone, and some rows leave it out.

abundance: .
j_gene: TRBJ2-7
v_gene: TRBV6-1
d_gene: TRBD1
CDR3nt: TGTGCCATCAGTGAGGGGACGGGACAGGGCTACGAGCAGTACTTC
CDR3aa: CAISEGTGQGYEQYF

abundance: .
j_gene: TRBJ2-3
v_gene: TRBV5-6
d_gene: .
CDR3nt: TGTGCCAGCAACGAGGTAGGGAATACGCAGTATTTT
CDR3aa: CASNEVGNTQYF

abundance: .
j_gene: TRBJ2-1
v_gene: TRBV6-5
d_gene: TRBD2
CDR3nt: TGTGCCAGCACCGGCCAACTAGCGGGAGGGAACAATGAGCAGTTCTTC
CDR3aa: CASTGQLAGGNNEQFF

abundance: few
j_gene: TRBJ2-7
v_gene: TRBV19
d_gene: TRBD2
CDR3nt: TGTGCCAGTTCTACTAGCGGGAGAGCCGGTAGCGAGCAGTACTTC
CDR3aa: CASSTSGRAGSEQYF

abundance: few
j_gene: TRBJ1-2
v_gene: TRBV7-9
d_gene: .
CDR3nt: TGTGCCAGCAGCTTAGATCAGATTGATGGCTACACCTTC
CDR3aa: CASSLDQIDGYTF

abundance: few
j_gene: TRBJ1-5
v_gene: TRBV19
d_gene: .
CDR3nt: TGTGCCAGTAGTCACAGGGTTGTTGGGCAGCCCCAGCATTTT
CDR3aa: CASSHRVVGQPQHF

abundance: few
j_gene: TRBJ2-5
v_gene: TRBV6-6
d_gene: .
CDR3nt: TGTGCCAGCAGTTCCGATCTACAAGAGACCCAGTACTTC
CDR3aa: CASSSDLQETQYF

abundance: .
j_gene: TRBJ2-1
v_gene: TRBV6-5
d_gene: .
CDR3nt: TGTGCCAGCAGTTACCGAACTCGGGGGGCAGGCTACAATGAGCAGTTCTTC
CDR3aa: CASSYRTRGAGYNEQFF

abundance: few
j_gene: TRBJ2-7
v_gene: TRBV6-5
d_gene: TRBD2
CDR3nt: TGTGCCAGCAGTTACCTAGCGGGAGGGCCCCACGAGCAGTACTTC
CDR3aa: CASSYLAGGPHEQYF

abundance: .
j_gene: TRBJ1-1
v_gene: TRBV11-2
d_gene: .
CDR3nt: TGTGCCAGCAGCTCCCCTCGAACAGGGCACACTGAAGCTTTCTTT
CDR3aa: CASSSPRTGHTEAFF

abundance: .
j_gene: TRBJ1-2
v_gene: TRBV6-5
d_gene: .
CDR3nt: TGTGCCAGCAGTTACGCCGTAGAAAACCTCTATGGCTACACCTTC
CDR3aa: CASSYAVENLYGYTF

abundance: .
j_gene: TRBJ1-2
v_gene: TRBV20-1
d_gene: .
CDR3nt: TGCAGTGCTGCCCCACGCAGGGAGTATGGCTACACCTTC
CDR3aa: CSAAPRREYGYTF

abundance: .
j_gene: TRBJ2-7
v_gene: TRBV7-2
d_gene: .
CDR3nt: TGTGCCAGCAGCTTAGCAGAGGTAAACTACGAGCAGTACTTC
CDR3aa: CASSLAEVNYEQYF

abundance: .
j_gene: TRBJ1-1
v_gene: TRBV7-9
d_gene: .
CDR3nt: TGTGCCAGCAGTTCGACGGGAGGGAACACTGAAGCTTTCTTT
CDR3aa: CASSSTGGNTEAFF

abundance: .
j_gene: TRBJ1-4
v_gene: TRBV6-1
d_gene: .
CDR3nt: TGTGCCAGCAGTGCACAGGGAGAAGTTGAAAAACTGTTTTTT
CDR3aa: CASSAQGEVEKLFF

abundance: .
j_gene: TRBJ2-2
v_gene: TRBV12-3/TRBV12-4
d_gene: .
CDR3nt: TGTGCCAGCAGCACCACCGGTCCGACTATGAGTAGAGGGGCCGGGGAGCTGTTTTTT
CDR3aa: CASSTTGPTMSRGAGELFF

abundance: few
j_gene: TRBJ1-2
v_gene: TRBV10-3
d_gene: .
CDR3nt: TGTGCCCTTATGTCCACTAACTATGGCTACACCTTC
CDR3aa: CALMSTNYGYTF

abundance: .
j_gene: TRBJ1-5
v_gene: TRBV19
d_gene: TRBD1
CDR3nt: TGTGTCAGTACCGTGACAGGGAGAAGCAATCAGCCCCAGCATTTT
CDR3aa: CVSTVTGRSNQPQHF

abundance: .
j_gene: TRBJ2-5
v_gene: TRBV27
d_gene: TRBD1
CDR3nt: TGTGCCAGCAGTGAAGGACAGGGGATAAGGGAGACCCAGTACTTC
CDR3aa: CASSEGQGIRETQYF

abundance: few
j_gene: TRBJ1-2
v_gene: TRBV30
d_gene: .
CDR3nt: TGTGCCTGGAGTCCTGACACCGTCTATGGCTACACCTTC
CDR3aa: CAWSPDTVYGYTF

abundance: .
j_gene: TRBJ2-7
v_gene: TRBV18
d_gene: .
CDR3nt: TGTGCCAGCTCACCCCCCGGGATTCCCTACGAGCAGTACTTC
CDR3aa: CASSPPGIPYEQYF

abundance: few
j_gene: TRBJ2-7
v_gene: TRBV27
d_gene: TRBD2
CDR3nt: TGTGCCAGCAGTCGGGGGGGTTGGGACGAGCAGTACTTC
CDR3aa: CASSRGGWDEQYF

abundance: .
j_gene: TRBJ1-5
v_gene: TRBV7-9
d_gene: .
CDR3nt: TGTGCCAGCAGCTTAGTGGGTCACGGGACACCACAGCCCCAGCATTTT
CDR3aa: CASSLVGHGTPQPQHF

abundance: .
j_gene: TRBJ2-1
v_gene: TRBV7-2
d_gene: TRBD2
CDR3nt: TGTGCCAGCAGCCCTGCCGGGACTAGCGGGCTGGGGGGGACCTACAATGAGCAGTTCTTC
CDR3aa: CASSPAGTSGLGGTYNEQFF

abundance: .
j_gene: TRBJ2-3
v_gene: TRBV19
d_gene: TRBD2
CDR3nt: TGTGCCAGTAGTTCACGGGACATCGGGAGGGCGAGTGTTGATACGCAGTATTTT
CDR3aa: CASSSRDIGRASVDTQYF

abundance: medium-sized
j_gene: TRBJ1-1
v_gene: TRBV20-1
d_gene: TRBD1
CDR3nt: TGCAGGGCCCCGTCAGGGGGAGGCACTGAAGCTTTCTTT
CDR3aa: CRAPSGGGTEAFF

abundance: .
j_gene: TRBJ2-3
v_gene: TRBV25-1
d_gene: TRBD1
CDR3nt: TGTGCCAGCAGTAAGAGGTGGCAGGGGGAGACAGATACGCAGTATTTT
CDR3aa: CASSKRWQGETDTQYF

abundance: few
j_gene: TRBJ2-7
v_gene: TRBV12-3/TRBV12-4
d_gene: .
CDR3nt: TGTGCCAGCAGTTTCAGCCTTTACGAGCAGTACTTC
CDR3aa: CASSFSLYEQYF

abundance: .
j_gene: TRBJ2-3
v_gene: TRBV19
d_gene: .
CDR3nt: TGTGCCAGTACTCTCTCCGGCGCAGATACGCAGTATTTT
CDR3aa: CASTLSGADTQYF

abundance: .
j_gene: TRBJ1-3
v_gene: TRBV24-1
d_gene: .
CDR3nt: TGTGCCACCGGGGAGACCTCTGGAAACACCATATATTTT
CDR3aa: CATGETSGNTIYF

abundance: .
j_gene: TRBJ2-2
v_gene: TRBV5-1
d_gene: .
CDR3nt: TGCGCCAGCAGCTGGAGCGGATTGAACACCGGGGAGCTGTTTTTT
CDR3aa: CASSWSGLNTGELFF